This record concerns one T cell receptor (beta chain) sequence. The source of the sample is a study of blood T cell repertoires in COVID-19. Study in general: Donors in the United States, Italy and Spain gave samples during acute or convalescent COVID-19. The cDNA or gDNA used as material had been derived from T cells, B-cell-depleted T cells, or PBMCs.

Authors' data handling: How many nucleated cells were present was estimated from reference gene primer amplification. Only in-frame clones appear in the TCRdb table, and some are missing; sequencing was by immunoSEQ multiplex PCR. V and J calls and clone size follow that table, whereas D and trimming were derived from the DNA. The table has over 100,000 clones, roughly 84% seen once; the top ten hold nearly 0.85%. CDR1 is KGHDR and CDR2 is SFDVKD in the germline V gene. Unmatched junction bases numbered 15, after V lost 3 bases and J lost 8 bases. The CDR3 extends over 17 amino acids. This clonotype was sampled from a woman in her seventies with acute or convalescent COVID-19. Sequenced: peripheral blood. V is TRBV24-1 and J is TRBJ2-3; TRBD1 aligns across 8 bases. DNA of the CDR3: TGTGCCACCAGTGATCGAGGGACAGGAGAGGCTTTGGGTACGCAGTATTTT. Its protein product is CATSDRGTGEALGTQYF.